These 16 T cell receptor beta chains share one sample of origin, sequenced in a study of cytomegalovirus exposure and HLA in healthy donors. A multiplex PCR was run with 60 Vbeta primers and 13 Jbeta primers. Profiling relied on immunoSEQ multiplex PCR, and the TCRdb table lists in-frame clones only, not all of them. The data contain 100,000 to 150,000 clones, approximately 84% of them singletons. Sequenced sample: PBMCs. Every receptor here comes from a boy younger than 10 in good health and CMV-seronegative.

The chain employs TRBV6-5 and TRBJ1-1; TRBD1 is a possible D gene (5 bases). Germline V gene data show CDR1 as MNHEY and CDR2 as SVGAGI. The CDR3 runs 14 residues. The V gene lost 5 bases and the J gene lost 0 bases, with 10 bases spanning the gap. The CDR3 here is CASSGAGLNTEAFF. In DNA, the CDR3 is TGTGCCAGCAGTGGGGCAGGATTGAACACTGAAGCTTTCTTT.

CDR3 in amino acids: CASSSTPLQPQHF. As DNA, the CDR3 is TGTGCCAGCAGCTCTACCCCACTCCAGCCCCAGCATTTT. This sequence joins TRBV5-4 and TRBJ1-5; D unclear. The V end was cut by 3 bases, the J end by 7 bases, with 11 bases between. The CDR3 has 13 residues. Germline V gives CDR1 SGHNT, CDR2 YYREEE (reference sequence).

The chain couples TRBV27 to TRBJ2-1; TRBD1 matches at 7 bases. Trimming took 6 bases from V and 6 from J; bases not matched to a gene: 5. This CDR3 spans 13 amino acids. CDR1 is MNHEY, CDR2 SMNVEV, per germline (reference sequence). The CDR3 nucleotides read TGTGCCAGCAGCGAGGGACAGATCAATGAGCAGTTCTTC. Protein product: CASSEGQINEQFF.

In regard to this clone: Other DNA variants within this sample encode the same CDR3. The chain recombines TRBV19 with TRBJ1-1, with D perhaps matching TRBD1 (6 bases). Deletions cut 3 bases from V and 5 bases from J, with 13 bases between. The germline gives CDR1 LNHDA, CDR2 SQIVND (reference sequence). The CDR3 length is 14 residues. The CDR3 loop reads CASSIRGGGTEAFF. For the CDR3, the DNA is TGTGCCAGTAGTATCAGGGGAGGGGGGACTGAAGCTTTCTTT.

DNA of the CDR3: TGTGCCAGCAGTTTAGCGGCTGTAGCCTACAATGAGCAGTTCTTC. Protein: CASSLAAVAYNEQFF. J is TRBJ2-1 and V is TRBV27; D ambiguous. The CDR3 covers 15 residues. The V gene's germline CDR1 is MNHEY and CDR2 SMNVEV (reference sequence). Trimming shortened V by 2 bases and J by 2 bases, and 10 bases separated the two germline ends.

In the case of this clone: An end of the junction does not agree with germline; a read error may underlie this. CDR3 in DNA: TGTGCCGGCCTGACAGGGCTCTTAGGTAACAATGGGCAGTTCTTC. Its protein is CAGLTGLLGNNGQFF. The V gene is TRBV30, the J gene TRBJ2-1; TRBD1 agrees at 7 bases. The CDR3 covers 15 residues. Germline V gene sequence: CDR1 GTSNPN, CDR2 SVGIG (reference sequence).

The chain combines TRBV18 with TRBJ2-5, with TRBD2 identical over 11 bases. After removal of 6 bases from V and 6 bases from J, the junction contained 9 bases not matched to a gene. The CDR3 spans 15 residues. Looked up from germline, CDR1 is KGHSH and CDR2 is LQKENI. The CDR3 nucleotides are TGTGCCAGCTCTATTAGCGGGGGGGCCGAGAAGACCCAGTACTTC. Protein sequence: CASSISGGAEKTQYF.

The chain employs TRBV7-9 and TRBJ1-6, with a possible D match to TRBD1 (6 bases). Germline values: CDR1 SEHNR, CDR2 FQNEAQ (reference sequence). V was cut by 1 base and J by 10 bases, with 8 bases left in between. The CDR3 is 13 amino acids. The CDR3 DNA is TGTGCCAGCAGCTTAGGGGGGGGCTCACCCCTCCACTTT. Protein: CASSLGGGSPLHF.

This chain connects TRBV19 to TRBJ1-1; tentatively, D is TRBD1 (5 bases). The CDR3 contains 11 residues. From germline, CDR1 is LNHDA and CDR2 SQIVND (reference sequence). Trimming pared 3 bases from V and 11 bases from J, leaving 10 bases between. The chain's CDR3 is CASSIRVVAFF. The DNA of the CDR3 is TGTGCCAGTAGTATCAGGGTCGTGGCTTTCTTT.

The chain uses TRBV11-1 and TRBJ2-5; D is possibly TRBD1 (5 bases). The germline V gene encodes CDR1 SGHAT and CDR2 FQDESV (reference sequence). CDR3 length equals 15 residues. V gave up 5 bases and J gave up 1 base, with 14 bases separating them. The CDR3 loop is CASSPSPGPQETQYF. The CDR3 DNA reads TGTGCCAGCAGCCCCAGCCCAGGGCCCCAAGAGACCCAGTACTTC.

Here the CDR3 reads CASSPQPGLAGIRVETQYF. The DNA for the CDR3 is TGTGCCAGCAGCCCTCAACCGGGACTAGCGGGGATCCGTGTCGAGACCCAGTACTTC. This rearrangement joins TRBV9 to TRBJ2-5; 13 bases line up with TRBD2. The CDR3 length is 19 residues. J was trimmed by 5 bases and V by 4 bases; bases with no gene match: 17. Germline-derived CDR1 and CDR2 are SGDLS and YYNGEE.

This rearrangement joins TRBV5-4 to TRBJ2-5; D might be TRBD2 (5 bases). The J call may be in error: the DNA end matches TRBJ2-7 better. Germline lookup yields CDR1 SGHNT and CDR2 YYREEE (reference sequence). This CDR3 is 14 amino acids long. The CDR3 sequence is CASSTGLKTYEQYF. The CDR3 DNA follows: TGTGCCAGCAGCACCGGACTGAAGACCTACGAGCAGTACTTC.

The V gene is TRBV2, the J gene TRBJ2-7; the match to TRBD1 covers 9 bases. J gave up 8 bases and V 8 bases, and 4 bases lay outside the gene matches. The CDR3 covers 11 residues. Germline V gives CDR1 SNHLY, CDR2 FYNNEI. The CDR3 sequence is CASGTGFQQYV. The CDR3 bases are TGTGCCAGCGGGACAGGGTTTCAGCAGTACGTC.

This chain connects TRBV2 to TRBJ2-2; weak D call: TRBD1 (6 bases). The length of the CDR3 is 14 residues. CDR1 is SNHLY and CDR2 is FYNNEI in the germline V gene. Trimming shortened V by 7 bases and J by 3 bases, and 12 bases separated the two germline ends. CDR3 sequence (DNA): TGTGCCAGCAAGGACAGATCGGACACCGGGGAGCTGTTTTTT. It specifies CASKDRSDTGELFF.

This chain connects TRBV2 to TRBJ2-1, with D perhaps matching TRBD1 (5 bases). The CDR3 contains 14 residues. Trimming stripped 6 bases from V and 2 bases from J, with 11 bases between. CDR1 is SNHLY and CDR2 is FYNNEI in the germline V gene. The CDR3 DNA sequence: TGTGCCAGCAGAACCTCAGGGACCTACAATGAGCAGTTCTTC. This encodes CASRTSGTYNEQFF.

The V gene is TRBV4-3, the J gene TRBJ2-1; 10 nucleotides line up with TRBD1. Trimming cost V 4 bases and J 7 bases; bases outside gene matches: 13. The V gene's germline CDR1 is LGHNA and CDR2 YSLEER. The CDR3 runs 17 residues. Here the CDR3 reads CASSPEPTGGARNEQFF. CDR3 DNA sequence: TGCGCCAGCAGCCCCGAACCGACAGGGGGCGCCCGGAATGAGCAGTTCTTC.